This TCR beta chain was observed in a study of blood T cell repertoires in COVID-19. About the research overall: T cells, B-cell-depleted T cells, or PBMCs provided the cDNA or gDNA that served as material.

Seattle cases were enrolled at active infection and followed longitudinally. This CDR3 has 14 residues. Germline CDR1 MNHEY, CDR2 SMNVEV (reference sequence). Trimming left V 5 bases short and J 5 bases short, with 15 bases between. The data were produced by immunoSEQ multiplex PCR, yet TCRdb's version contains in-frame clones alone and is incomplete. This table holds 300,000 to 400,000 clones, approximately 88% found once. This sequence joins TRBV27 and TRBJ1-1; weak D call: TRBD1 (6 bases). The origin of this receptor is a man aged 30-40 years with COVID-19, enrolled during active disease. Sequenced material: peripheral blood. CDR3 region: CASSRQDLFTEAFF. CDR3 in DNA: TGTGCCAGCAGTAGACAGGATCTTTTTACTGAAGCTTTCTTT.